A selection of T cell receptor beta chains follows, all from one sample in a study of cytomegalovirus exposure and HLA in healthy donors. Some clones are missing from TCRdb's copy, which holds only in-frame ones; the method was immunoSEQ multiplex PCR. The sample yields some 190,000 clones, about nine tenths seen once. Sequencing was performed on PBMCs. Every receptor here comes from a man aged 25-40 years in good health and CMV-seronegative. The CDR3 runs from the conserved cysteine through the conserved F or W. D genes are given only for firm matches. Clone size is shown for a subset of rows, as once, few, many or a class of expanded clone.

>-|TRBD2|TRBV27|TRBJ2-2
CASSLRLAGGPNTGELFF
TGTGCCAGCAGTCTCCGACTAGCGGGGGGGCCGAACACCGGGGAGCTGTTTTTT
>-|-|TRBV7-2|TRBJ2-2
CASSVAPRGRTGELFF
TGTGCCAGCAGCGTAGCCCCCAGGGGTCGGACCGGGGAGCTGTTTTTT
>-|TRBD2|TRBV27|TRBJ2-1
CASNSPERGGLIREQFF
TGTGCCAGCAATTCCCCGGAGCGGGGGGGCCTAATCCGTGAGCAGTTCTTC
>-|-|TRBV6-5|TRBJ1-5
CASGAIGKDQPQHF
TGTGCCAGCGGCGCAATCGGGAAGGATCAGCCCCAGCATTTT
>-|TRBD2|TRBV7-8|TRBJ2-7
CASAFQRGARVQYF
TGTGCCAGCGCCTTCCAGCGGGGGGCCAGGGTGCAGTACTTC
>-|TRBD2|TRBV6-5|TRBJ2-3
CASLGSGRLRDTQYF
TGTGCCAGCCTGGGTAGCGGGAGGCTACGTGATACGCAGTATTTT
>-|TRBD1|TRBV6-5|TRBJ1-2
CASSTGQVGGYTF
TGTGCCAGCAGCACCGGACAGGTCGGCGGCTACACCTTC
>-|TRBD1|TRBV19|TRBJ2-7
CASSWTGGYEQYF
TGTGCCAGTAGCTGGACAGGGGGCTACGAGCAGTACTTC
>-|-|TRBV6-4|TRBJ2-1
CARGGFGIDEFF
TGTGCCAGGGGCGGGTTCGGGATAGATGAGTTCTTC
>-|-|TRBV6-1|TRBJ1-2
CATGELWGGISYTF
TGTGCCACGGGAGAATTGTGGGGTGGTATTAGCTACACCTTC
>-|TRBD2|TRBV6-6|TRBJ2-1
CASSLGLALSYNEQFF
TGTGCCAGCAGCCTAGGACTAGCGCTTTCCTACAATGAGCAGTTCTTC
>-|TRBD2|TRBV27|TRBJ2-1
CASSYSGGPRGAKFNEQFF
TGTGCCAGCAGTTATAGCGGGGGCCCGCGGGGGGCCAAGTTTAATGAGCAGTTCTTC
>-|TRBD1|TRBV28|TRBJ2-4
CASSYAGTGGNIQYF
TGTGCCAGCAGCTACGCCGGGACAGGGGGAAACATTCAGTACTTC
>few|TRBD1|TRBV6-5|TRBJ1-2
CASSPPGQGRVGYTF
TGTGCCAGCAGCCCGCCGGGACAGGGGCGGGTTGGCTACACCTTC
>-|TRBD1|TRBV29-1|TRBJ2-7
CSAMTGTSYEQYF
TGCAGCGCCATGACAGGGACGTCCTACGAGCAGTACTTC
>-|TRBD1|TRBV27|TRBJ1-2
CASRAQGADGYTF
TGTGCCAGCAGGGCGCAGGGGGCAGATGGCTACACCTTC
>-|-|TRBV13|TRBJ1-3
CASSDPGSQLAGNTIYF
TGTGCCAGCAGCGACCCGGGATCACAGCTTGCTGGAAACACCATATATTTT
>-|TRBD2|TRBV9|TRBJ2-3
CASSVALAGTDTQYF
TGTGCCAGCAGCGTAGCACTAGCGGGAACAGATACGCAGTATTTT
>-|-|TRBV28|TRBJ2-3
CASSTAATDTQYF
TGTGCCAGCAGTACAGCGGCCACAGATACGCAGTATTTT
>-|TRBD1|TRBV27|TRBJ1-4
CASSFSGQNEKLFF
TGTGCCAGCAGTTTTTCGGGACAGAATGAAAAACTGTTTTTT
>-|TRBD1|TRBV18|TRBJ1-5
CASTAGGNQPQHF
TGTGCCAGCACCGCAGGGGGTAATCAGCCCCAGCATTTT
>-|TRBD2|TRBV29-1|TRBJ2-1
CSGSSGSGLEQFF
TGCAGCGGATCTAGCGGGAGCGGGCTTGAGCAGTTCTTC
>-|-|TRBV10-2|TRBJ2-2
CASSGSGTPYTGELFF
TGCGCCAGCAGTGGTTCCGGGACTCCCTACACCGGGGAGCTGTTTTTT
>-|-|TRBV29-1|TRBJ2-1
CSVDKRDVQDEQFF
TGCAGCGTTGATAAACGGGATGTTCAGGATGAGCAGTTCTTC
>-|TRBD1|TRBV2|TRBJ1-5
CASIGPGQGARGNQPQHF
TGTGCCAGCATAGGGCCGGGACAGGGGGCTCGGGGCAATCAGCCCCAGCATTTT